This entry lists 31 T cell receptor beta chains sequenced from one sample in a study of T-cell reconstitution after alpha-beta-depleted transplantation in children. The library targeted TCRbeta and was prepared with unique molecular identifiers. TCRdb passed the PCR reads through MiXCR, listing each CDR3 protein once. The sample holds 200,000 to 250,000 distinct CDR3 sequences, roughly 11% seen once. Sequencing was performed on PBMCs, taken before TCRalphabeta/CD19-depleted stem cell transplant. The receptors come from a child under three years old with acute myeloid leukemia, due to receive a stem cell transplant.

This clonotype was observed many times. V usage is TRBV29-1 and J usage is TRBJ1-2, with D possibly being TRBD1 (6 bases). Trimming left V 3 bases short and J 5 bases short, with 16 bases between. Germline CDR1 is SQVTM and CDR2 is ANQGSEA. This CDR3 contains 14 residues. CDR3 nucleotides: TGCAGCGTTGAGGACATGGGGGCGCGGTATGGCTACACCTTC. It translates to CSVEDMGARYGYTF.

Details on this clonotype: A read error may account for a junction end that differs from germline. The rearrangement joins TRBV13 to TRBJ2-1, with TRBD1 as a possible D gene (5 bases). Per germline, CDR1 PRHDT and CDR2 FYEKMQ (reference sequence). The CDR3 runs to 20 residues. The CDR3 bases are TGTGCCAGCAGCCCCCGACAGTCTTACAGAGCCCAAGCTCGTTACAATGAGCATTTCTTC. Residues: CASSPRQSYRAQARYNEHFF.

This clonotype has at least ten counts. A much larger clone sits a single nucleotide away, making a read error possible. The rearrangement uses TRBV12-3 or TRBV12-4 and TRBJ1-1; D might be TRBD1 (6 bases). The CDR3 contains 14 residues. The V and J ends lost 7 bases and 9 bases respectively, with 21 bases between them. The CDR3 DNA is TGTGCCAGCACTCAACTCAGGGGAGGGACTCAAGCTTTCTTT. Its translation: CASTQLRGGTQAFF.

This clonotype was counted ten times or more. The chain employs TRBV5-1 and TRBJ2-5, with D perhaps TRBD1 (5 bases). Trimming removed 4 bases from V and 1 base from J, with 11 bases in between. CDR1 is SGHRS and CDR2 is YFSETQ in the germline V gene. The CDR3 spans 14 residues. As DNA, the CDR3 is TGCGCCAGCAGCCTTGGACACTTCCAAGAGACCCAGTACTTC. It codes for CASSLGHFQETQYF.

This clonotype was recorded many times. V usage is TRBV24-1 and J usage is TRBJ2-2; no clear D gene. Trimming pared 1 base from V and 1 base from J, leaving 6 bases between. From germline, CDR1 is KGHDR and CDR2 SFDVKD. The length of the CDR3 is 15 residues. The CDR3 reads CATSDLGQNTGELFF. CDR3 DNA sequence: TGTGCCACCAGTGATTTAGGGCAGAACACCGGGGAGCTGTTTTTT.

This clonotype was counted at least ten times. J is TRBJ2-1 and V is TRBV20-1, with TRBD1 matching 9 bases. The CDR3 has 14 amino acids. Germline CDR1 and CDR2: DFQATT and SNEGSKA (reference sequence). V trimming: 5 bases; J trimming: 5 bases; junction bases outside the gene matches: 7. CDR3 amino acids: CSADTGGRNNEQFF. The CDR3 DNA reads as TGCAGTGCTGATACAGGGGGCCGAAACAATGAGCAGTTCTTC.

This clonotype was recorded a few times. This sequence joins TRBV3-1 and TRBJ2-7; D tentatively reads TRBD1 or TRBD2 (5 bases each). Deletions cut 2 bases from V and 6 bases from J, with 11 bases between. The CDR3 consists of 13 residues. The germline gives CDR1 LGHDT, CDR2 YNNKEL (reference sequence). CDR3 nucleotide sequence: TGTGCCAGCAGCCAATCCCGGGACCTCGAGCAGTACTTC. Its translation: CASSQSRDLEQYF.

This clonotype has at least ten counts. The V call is TRBV20-1, the J call TRBJ2-2; 9 nucleotides line up with TRBD2. CDR3 length: 13 residues. V lost 4 bases and J lost 6; bases outside the gene matches: 3. CDR1 and CDR2 from the germline V gene are DFQATT and SNEGSKA (reference sequence). CDR3 in amino acids: CSAMREGPGELFF. DNA for the CDR3: TGCAGTGCTATGCGGGAGGGACCCGGGGAGCTGTTTTTT.

This clonotype came up many times. V and J are TRBV2 and TRBJ1-5, with a possible D match to TRBD1 (5 bases). The CDR3 is 14 residues long. V gave up 8 bases and J gave up 0 bases, with 11 bases separating them. Germline CDR1 is SNHLY and CDR2 is FYNNEI. DNA for the CDR3: TGTGCCAGCGGCAGGGATTATAGCAATCAGCCCCAGCATTTT. Translating gives CASGRDYSNQPQHF.

This clonotype came up once. The rearrangement uses TRBV7-2 and TRBJ2-4, with D uncertain. CDR1 and CDR2 (germline): SGHTA, FQGNSA. V lost 4 bases and J lost 4, with 8 bases in between. The CDR3 runs to 13 residues. CDR3 DNA sequence: TGTGCCAGCAGCTCCCCCCAGAAAAACATTCAGTACTTC. Its translation is CASSSPQKNIQYF.

As regards this clonotype: A read error may explain this, as a much larger clone is one base away. The rearrangement links TRBV20-1 to TRBJ1-6, with 8 bases fitting TRBD1. The germline CDR1 and CDR2 sequences are DFQATT and SNEGSKA (reference sequence). This CDR3 has 14 residues. The CDR3 sequence: CSAMDRAYSSPLHF. The CDR3 nucleotides are TGCAGTGCTATGGACAGGGCCTATAGTTCACCCCTCCACTTT.

In regard to this clonotype: A read error may be the cause here, since a much bigger clone is one base away. The chain links TRBV5-1 to TRBJ1-4; a weak D match, TRBD1 (6 bases). This CDR3 region has 13 residues. CDR1 SGHRS and CDR2 YFSETQ come from the germline V gene. The CDR3: CTSSATGHLELFF. The DNA for the CDR3 is TGCACCAGCAGCGCCACGGGACACCTAGAACTGTTTTTT.

This clonotype was picked up many times. V usage is TRBV12-3 or TRBV12-4 and J usage is TRBJ2-7; a weak D match, TRBD1 (6 bases). The CDR3 has 15 residues. Trimming took off 7 bases at V and 2 bases at J, with 18 bases between the two ends. The CDR3 DNA follows: TGTGCCAGCAAAGCTCCCGGGACACCTCCCTACGAGCAGTACTTC. Its protein product is CASKAPGTPPYEQYF.

Turning to this clonotype: Possible read error: a much larger clone is one base away. The rearrangement links TRBV7-9 to TRBJ2-7; 9 nucleotides align to TRBD1. The CDR3 is 16 residues long. The V gene end was trimmed by 1 base and the J gene end by 5 bases; junction bases not matched to a gene: 9. Per the germline V gene, CDR1 is SEHNR and CDR2 is FQNEAQ (reference sequence). The chain's CDR3 is CASSLDSRTGAHEQYF. In DNA, the CDR3 is TGTGCCAGCAGCTTAGATTCTCGGACAGGGGCCCACGAGCAGTACTTC.

This clonotype was recorded at least ten times. This chain links TRBV6-2 or TRBV6-3 with TRBJ1-1, with TRBD1 as a possible D gene (5 bases). The germline V gene encodes CDR1 MNHEY and CDR2 SVGEGT. Trimming removed 0 bases from V and 9 bases from J, with 11 bases in between. This CDR3 has 13 amino acids. CDR3 in amino acids: CASSYSVRVQAFF. The CDR3 nucleotides read TGTGCCAGCAGTTACTCGGTCAGGGTTCAAGCTTTCTTT.

This clonotype was seen a handful of times. The chain combines TRBV2 with TRBJ2-7; 9 nucleotides align to TRBD1. There are 14 residues in the CDR3. CDR1 SNHLY and CDR2 FYNNEI come from the germline V gene. V shed 8 bases, J shed 4 bases, and the junction held 9 bases outside the gene matches. The CDR3 spells CASLPGQGSYEQYF. Here the CDR3 DNA reads TGTGCCAGCCTTCCGGGACAGGGTTCTTACGAGCAGTACTTC.

The chain carries TRBV5-1 and TRBJ1-2; 7 nucleotides match TRBD1. Germline loops: CDR1 SGHRS, CDR2 YFSETQ. With V trimmed by 4 bases and J by 4 bases, 10 bases remained unmatched. The CDR3 has 15 residues. The DNA for the CDR3 is TGCGCCAGCAGCCCACGTGCGGGACAGTCCTATGGCTACACCTTC. This encodes CASSPRAGQSYGYTF.

This clonotype was counted at least ten times. The V gene is TRBV15, the J gene TRBJ2-3; D is uncertain. The CDR3 contains 17 residues. Trimming took off 1 base at V and 2 bases at J, with 16 bases between the two ends. Germline CDR1 and CDR2: LNHNV and YYDKDF (reference sequence). The CDR3 sequence is CATSRGPFILFTDTQYF. DNA of the CDR3: TGTGCCACCAGCAGAGGTCCCTTTATACTCTTCACAGATACGCAGTATTTT.

The chain joins TRBV6-2 or TRBV6-3 to TRBJ2-7; tentative D call: TRBD1 (5 bases). V was shortened by 7 bases and J by 5 bases, with 15 bases between the two germline ends. This CDR3 has 13 residues. The germline gives CDR1 MNHEY, CDR2 SVGEGT. CDR3 bases: TGTGCCAGCATTAGGCCAGGGTTGGACGAGCAGTACTTC. Encoded protein: CASIRPGLDEQYF.

Ten or more counts support this clonotype. The chain has TRBV5-1 and TRBJ2-1; maybe TRBD2 (6 bases). The CDR3 covers 16 residues. The germline CDR1 and CDR2 sequences are SGHRS and YFSETQ. With 2 bases removed from V and 0 bases from J, the gap between germline ends came to 12 bases. The CDR3 sequence: CASSFRDGSSYNEQFF. CDR3 nucleotides: TGCGCCAGCAGCTTCCGAGACGGGAGCTCCTACAATGAGCAGTTCTTC.

This clonotype was recorded at least ten times. Here the CDR3 reads CASSRVLGQPSYGYTF. Here the CDR3 DNA reads TGTGCCAGCAGCCGCGTGTTAGGACAGCCAAGCTATGGCTACACCTTC. This chain joins TRBV5-5 and TRBJ1-2, with D possibly being TRBD1 (6 bases). Per germline, CDR1 SGHKS and CDR2 YYEKEE (reference sequence). V lost 4 bases and J lost 4, with 20 bases in between. The CDR3 is made up of 16 amino acids.

In its sample, this clonotype was seen many times. This chain connects TRBV5-1 to TRBJ2-2; no reliable D call. CDR3 size: 16 residues. Deletions cut 0 bases from V and 0 bases from J, with 9 bases between. Germline V gives CDR1 SGHRS, CDR2 YFSETQ. The CDR3 sequence is CASSLAVGPNTGELFF. CDR3 coding DNA: TGCGCCAGCAGCTTGGCCGTCGGTCCGAACACCGGGGAGCTGTTTTTT.

This clonotype has ten or more counts. The chain joins TRBV9 to TRBJ1-1; 7 nucleotides agree with TRBD1. The CDR3 length is 15 residues. Germline CDR1 is SGDLS and CDR2 is YYNGEE. Trimming cost V 4 bases and J 4 bases; bases outside gene matches: 10. CDR3 sequence reads: CASSLSYRGGTEAFF. The DNA for the CDR3 is TGTGCCAGCAGCTTATCCTACAGGGGAGGCACTGAAGCTTTCTTT.

This clonotype occurred many times. The rearrangement links TRBV7-9 to TRBJ2-5; the D is unclear. V lost 5 bases to trimming and J lost 7 bases, with 14 bases between them. This CDR3 has 13 residues. CDR1 and CDR2 from the germline V gene are SEHNR and FQNEAQ (reference sequence). For the CDR3, the DNA is TGTGCCAGCAGCCCAAGAGAGCGCGGGACCCAGTACTTC. This gives the protein CASSPRERGTQYF.

The sample holds many counts of this clonotype. CDR3 sequence (DNA): TGTGCCAGCAGCCCCAAAGCGACCTACGAGCAGTACTTC. This sequence encodes CASSPKATYEQYF. This chain uses TRBV5-6 with TRBJ2-7; D is undetermined. The CDR3 runs 13 residues. Deletions cut 4 bases from V and 2 bases from J, with 10 bases between. Per the germline V gene, CDR1 is SGHDT and CDR2 is YYEEEE.

The table lists this clonotype with many counts. The V gene is TRBV20-1, the J gene TRBJ2-1; 7 positions match TRBD1. This CDR3 spans 14 amino acids. The ends lost 7 bases at V and 3 bases at J; junction bases unmatched: 9. Germline CDR1 is DFQATT and CDR2 is SNEGSKA (reference sequence). CDR3 DNA: TGCAGTGGCTCAACAGGGGTGCTCTACAATGAGCAGTTCTTC. Protein product: CSGSTGVLYNEQFF.

A word on this clonotype: A read error is possible here, since a much larger clone lies one base away. This chain uses TRBV29-1 with TRBJ2-1; a possible D gene is TRBD1 (6 bases). Deletions cut 5 bases from V and 4 bases from J, with 18 bases between. Per the germline V gene, CDR1 is SQVTM and CDR2 is ANQGSEA. CDR3 length: 15 amino acids. The CDR3, as DNA: TGCAGCGTTAGCCCGAAGACAGGTCTTTACAATGAGCAGTTCTTC. This sequence encodes CSVSPKTGLYNEQFF.

J is TRBJ2-1 and V is TRBV3-1, with unresolved D. V was trimmed by 3 bases and J by 5 bases, leaving 11 bases between them. The CDR3 sequence is 14 residues long. Germline loops: CDR1 LGHDT, CDR2 YNNKEL (reference sequence). CDR3 loop: CASSHSSRNNEQFF. The CDR3, as DNA: TGTGCCAGCAGCCATAGTTCGAGAAACAATGAGCAGTTCTTC.

There are many counts of this clonotype. V usage is TRBV30 and J usage is TRBJ2-5; no clear D gene. V lost 0 bases to trimming and J lost 5 bases, with 10 bases between them. This CDR3 has 13 residues. Germline V gene lookup returns CDR1 GTSNPN and CDR2 SVGIG (reference sequence). CDR3 nucleotide sequence: TGTGCCTGGAGTGTAGGAGTGGCGGAGACCCAGTACTTC. Translation: CAWSVGVAETQYF.

This chain connects TRBV20-1 to TRBJ2-1, with D possibly TRBD2 on 7 matching bases. The CDR3 length is 15 residues. Germline lookup yields CDR1 DFQATT and CDR2 SNEGSKA (reference sequence). V was cut by 7 bases and J by 6 bases, with 22 bases left in between. The CDR3 loop is CSGTEGGGRFNEQFF. CDR3 coding DNA: TGCAGTGGGACCGAAGGGGGGGGGCGCTTCAATGAGCAGTTCTTC.

This clonotype has a count of ten or more. The CDR3 spells CSARRVAGGLSYEQYF. CDR3 coding DNA: TGCAGTGCTAGAAGGGTAGCGGGAGGTCTCTCCTACGAGCAGTACTTC. The chain employs TRBV20-1 and TRBJ2-7; 10 nucleotides match TRBD2. The CDR3 contains 16 residues. Germline V gene sequence: CDR1 DFQATT, CDR2 SNEGSKA (reference sequence). The V gene end was trimmed by 2 bases and the J gene end by 0 bases; junction bases not matched to a gene: 7.